This T cell receptor (beta chain) was documented in a study of neurological immune-mediated disorders. Broader study findings: There was no association between the multiple sclerosis repertoire cluster and any clinical or MRI feature. Whereas HTLV-1-associated myelopathy showed the most TCR clonal expansion, multiple sclerosis showed the least, with levels below those of healthy controls.

TCRdb called the 5' RACE reads again in MiXCR, with one record for every CDR3 protein. The sample holds over 65,000 distinct CDR3 sequences, around 2.6% seen once. V was shortened by 4 bases and J by 8 bases, with 9 bases between the two germline ends. CDR1 and CDR2 from the germline V gene are MNHEY and SMNVEV (reference sequence). The CDR3 length is 12 residues. Libraries used 2 million unsorted PBMCs kept frozen in RNAlater. This clonotype showed up many times. Its antigen is unknown. The specimen was PBMCs. The chain joins TRBV27 to TRBJ2-1, with D tentatively TRBD2 (6 bases). The clonotype comes from a woman aged 25-40 years with multiple sclerosis. Here the CDR3 reads CASSSWEDEQFF. In nucleotides, the CDR3 is TGTGCCAGCAGTTCCTGGGAGGATGAGCAGTTCTTC.